The 15 T cell receptor beta chains reported below all come from one sample, sequenced in a study of cytomegalovirus exposure and HLA in healthy donors. 60 Vbeta and 13 Jbeta primers were used in PCR. Profiling relied on immunoSEQ multiplex PCR, and the TCRdb table lists in-frame clones only, not all of them. Counted here are around 45,000 clones, roughly 51% occurring once; the ten biggest clones make up roughly 5.5%. Sequencing used PBMCs. The receptors were gathered from a man between 60 and 70 years old in good health and CMV-seronegative.

This clone has only a few counts. This rearrangement joins TRBV5-1 to TRBJ2-7; D perhaps matches TRBD1 (6 bases). The CDR3 totals 12 residues. Trimming removed 5 bases from V and 5 bases from J, with 11 bases in between. Germline V gene lookup returns CDR1 SGHRS and CDR2 YFSETQ. The CDR3 bases are TGCGCCAGCAGGCAGGGGTTCAACGAGCAGTACTTC. Protein: CASRQGFNEQYF.

The table lists this clone with a few counts. J is TRBJ2-2 and V is TRBV30; tentative D call: TRBD2 (5 bases). V was shortened by 5 bases and J by 1 base, with 8 bases between the two germline ends. This CDR3 has 13 residues. Germline values: CDR1 GTSNPN, CDR2 SVGIG (reference sequence). CDR3 protein: CAWSRGNTGELFF. The CDR3 region has the DNA TGTGCCTGGTCCCGGGGGAACACCGGGGAGCTGTTTTTT.

The CDR3, as DNA: TGTGCCAGCAGCTTAGCCGGGACTACCCAAGAGACCCAGTACTTC. The encoded protein is CASSLAGTTQETQYF. The gene calls are TRBV7-8 and TRBJ2-5; 7 positions agree with TRBD2. Per germline, CDR1 SGHVS and CDR2 FQNEAQ. V trimming: 0 bases; J trimming: 1 base; junction bases outside the gene matches: 2. The CDR3 is made up of 15 amino acids.

There are a few counts of this clone. The rearrangement links TRBV7-9 to TRBJ2-5; tentative D call: TRBD2 (6 bases). Germline V gene sequence: CDR1 SEHNR, CDR2 FQNEAQ (reference sequence). The V gene lost 5 bases and the J gene lost 4 bases, with 17 bases spanning the gap. This CDR3 has 15 amino acids. The CDR3, as DNA: TGTGCCAGCAGCCCTCGACTAGGAACGGTAGAGACCCAGTACTTC. Translation: CASSPRLGTVETQYF.

The chain has TRBV28 and TRBJ2-1; 8 positions match TRBD2. V lost 7 bases and J lost 5; bases outside the gene matches: 13. CDR3 length equals 16 residues. The germline CDR1 and CDR2 sequences are MDHEN and SYDVKM. CDR3 protein: CASIPMLAGGHNEQFF. The CDR3 region has the DNA TGTGCCAGCATCCCCATGCTGGCGGGAGGCCACAATGAGCAGTTCTTC. Supplemented by reference TRBV28 and TRBJ2-1, the full variable domain reads DVKVTQSSRYLVKRTGEKVFLECVQDMDHENMFWYRQDPGLGLRLIYFSYDVKMKEKGDIPEGYSVSREKKERFSLILESASTNQTSMYLCASIPMLAGGHNEQFFGPGTRLTVL.

The DNA of the CDR3 is TGTGCCTGGAGTCGGACAGGGGATGGCGAGCAGTACTTC. Amino acids: CAWSRTGDGEQYF. This chain uses TRBV30 with TRBJ2-7; TRBD1 matches at 9 bases. Germline CDR1 GTSNPN, CDR2 SVGIG (reference sequence). The junction had 5 bases not matched to a gene; V was cut back by 2 bases and J by 6 bases. The CDR3 sequence is 13 residues long.

The V gene is TRBV5-1, the J gene TRBJ2-5; TRBD2 is a possible D gene (5 bases). Germline values: CDR1 SGHRS, CDR2 YFSETQ. The CDR3 has 13 amino acids. V gave up 6 bases and J gave up 1 base, with 10 bases separating them. The CDR3 sequence: CASTLGGQETQYF. In nucleotides, the CDR3 is TGCGCCAGCACCCTTGGAGGCCAAGAGACCCAGTACTTC.

This chain joins TRBV5-1 and TRBJ1-2, with a weak D call TRBD1 (5 bases). This CDR3 contains 13 residues. Germline-derived CDR1 and CDR2 are SGHRS and YFSETQ. Trimming cost V 4 bases and J 6 bases, with 13 bases left between them. CDR3 protein: CASSRGGSDGYTF. CDR3 nucleotides: TGCGCCAGCAGCCGGGGGGGATCTGATGGCTACACCTTC.

V usage is TRBV6-1 and J usage is TRBJ2-7; 8 bases map to TRBD2. This CDR3 has 14 amino acids. Germline trimming cut 0 bases from V and 11 bases from J; bases unmatched to any gene: 9. Germline values: CDR1 MNHNS, CDR2 SASEGT. CDR3 sequence (DNA): TGTGCCAGCAGTGAAGCTGGGTACAGCGGGAGAAAGTACTTC. This encodes CASSEAGYSGRKYF.

The V and J genes are TRBV7-2 and TRBJ2-7; D may be TRBD1 (5 bases). Germline V gene sequence: CDR1 SGHTA, CDR2 FQGNSA. This CDR3 spans 15 amino acids. Between the trimmed V and J ends, which lost 5 bases and 2 bases, there was a span of 16 bases. Here the CDR3 reads CASSPDWGATYEQYF. CDR3 nucleotide sequence: TGTGCCAGCAGCCCAGACTGGGGCGCGACCTACGAGCAGTACTTC.

J is TRBJ2-1 and V is TRBV7-6; D might be TRBD2 (5 bases). V shed 1 base and J shed 6 bases, with 10 bases lying between them. Germline values: CDR1 SGHVS, CDR2 FNYEAQ. The CDR3 extends over 14 amino acids. The chain's CDR3 is CASSLDELVNEQFF. The CDR3 DNA sequence: TGTGCCAGCAGCTTAGACGAACTAGTCAATGAGCAGTTCTTC. The full variable domain, in which reference TRBV7-6 and TRBJ2-1 provide the parts outside the CDR3, is GAGVSQSPRYKVTKRGQDVALRCDPISGHVSLYWYRQALGQGPEFLTYFNYEAQQDKSGLPNDRFSAERPEGSISTLTIQRTEQRDSAMYRCASSLDELVNEQFFGPGTRLTVL.

J is TRBJ2-6 and V is TRBV28; weak D call: TRBD2 (6 bases). The V gene's germline CDR1 is MDHEN and CDR2 SYDVKM. This CDR3 comprises 15 residues. V lost 3 bases and J lost 3, with 9 bases in between. The CDR3 DNA is TGTGCCAGCAGTTTTATGGGAGGTGGGGCCAACGTCCTGACTTTC. The encoded protein is CASSFMGGGANVLTF.

This clone has just one count. The chain links TRBV7-6 to TRBJ1-4; a possible D gene is TRBD1 (6 bases). Germline-derived CDR1 and CDR2 are SGHVS and FNYEAQ. V shed 1 base and J shed 7 bases, with 10 bases lying between them. This CDR3 has 14 residues. CDR3: CASSLGQGSEKLFF. CDR3 bases: TGTGCCAGCAGCTTAGGGCAGGGGAGTGAAAAACTGTTTTTT.

V is TRBV10-1 and J is TRBJ2-1; D is perhaps TRBD2 (6 bases). Trimming shortened V by 3 bases and J by 5 bases, and 14 bases separated the two germline ends. Germline V gene data show CDR1 as WNHNN and CDR2 as SYGVQD (reference sequence). The CDR3 has 15 amino acids. The CDR3 DNA follows: TGCGCCAGCAGTGATGGAGGGGCGGGGAACAATGAGCAGTTCTTC. Translation: CASSDGGAGNNEQFF.

CDR3 in amino acids: CATSSNRGSNEKLFF. DNA for the CDR3: TGTGCCACCAGCAGTAACAGGGGAAGCAATGAAAAACTGTTTTTT. This chain links TRBV15 with TRBJ1-4; 7 bases are shared with TRBD1. V lost 3 bases to trimming and J lost 5 bases; unmatched junction nucleotides: 6. The length of the CDR3 is 15 residues. Germline V gene data show CDR1 as LNHNV and CDR2 as YYDKDF (reference sequence).